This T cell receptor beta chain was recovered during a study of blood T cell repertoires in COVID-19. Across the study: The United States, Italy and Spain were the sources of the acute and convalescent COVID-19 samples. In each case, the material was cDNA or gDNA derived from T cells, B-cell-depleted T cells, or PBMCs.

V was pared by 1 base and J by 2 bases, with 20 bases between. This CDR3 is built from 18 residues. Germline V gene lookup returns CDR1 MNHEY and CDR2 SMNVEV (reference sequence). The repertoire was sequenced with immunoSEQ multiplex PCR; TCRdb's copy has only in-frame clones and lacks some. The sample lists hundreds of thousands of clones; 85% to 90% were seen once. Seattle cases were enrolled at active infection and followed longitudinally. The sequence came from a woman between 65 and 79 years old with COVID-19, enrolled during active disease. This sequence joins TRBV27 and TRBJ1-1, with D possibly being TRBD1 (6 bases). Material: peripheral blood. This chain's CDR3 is CASSLWRQEEQINTEAFF. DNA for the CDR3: TGTGCCAGCAGTTTATGGCGACAGGAGGAGCAAATTAACACTGAAGCTTTCTTT.